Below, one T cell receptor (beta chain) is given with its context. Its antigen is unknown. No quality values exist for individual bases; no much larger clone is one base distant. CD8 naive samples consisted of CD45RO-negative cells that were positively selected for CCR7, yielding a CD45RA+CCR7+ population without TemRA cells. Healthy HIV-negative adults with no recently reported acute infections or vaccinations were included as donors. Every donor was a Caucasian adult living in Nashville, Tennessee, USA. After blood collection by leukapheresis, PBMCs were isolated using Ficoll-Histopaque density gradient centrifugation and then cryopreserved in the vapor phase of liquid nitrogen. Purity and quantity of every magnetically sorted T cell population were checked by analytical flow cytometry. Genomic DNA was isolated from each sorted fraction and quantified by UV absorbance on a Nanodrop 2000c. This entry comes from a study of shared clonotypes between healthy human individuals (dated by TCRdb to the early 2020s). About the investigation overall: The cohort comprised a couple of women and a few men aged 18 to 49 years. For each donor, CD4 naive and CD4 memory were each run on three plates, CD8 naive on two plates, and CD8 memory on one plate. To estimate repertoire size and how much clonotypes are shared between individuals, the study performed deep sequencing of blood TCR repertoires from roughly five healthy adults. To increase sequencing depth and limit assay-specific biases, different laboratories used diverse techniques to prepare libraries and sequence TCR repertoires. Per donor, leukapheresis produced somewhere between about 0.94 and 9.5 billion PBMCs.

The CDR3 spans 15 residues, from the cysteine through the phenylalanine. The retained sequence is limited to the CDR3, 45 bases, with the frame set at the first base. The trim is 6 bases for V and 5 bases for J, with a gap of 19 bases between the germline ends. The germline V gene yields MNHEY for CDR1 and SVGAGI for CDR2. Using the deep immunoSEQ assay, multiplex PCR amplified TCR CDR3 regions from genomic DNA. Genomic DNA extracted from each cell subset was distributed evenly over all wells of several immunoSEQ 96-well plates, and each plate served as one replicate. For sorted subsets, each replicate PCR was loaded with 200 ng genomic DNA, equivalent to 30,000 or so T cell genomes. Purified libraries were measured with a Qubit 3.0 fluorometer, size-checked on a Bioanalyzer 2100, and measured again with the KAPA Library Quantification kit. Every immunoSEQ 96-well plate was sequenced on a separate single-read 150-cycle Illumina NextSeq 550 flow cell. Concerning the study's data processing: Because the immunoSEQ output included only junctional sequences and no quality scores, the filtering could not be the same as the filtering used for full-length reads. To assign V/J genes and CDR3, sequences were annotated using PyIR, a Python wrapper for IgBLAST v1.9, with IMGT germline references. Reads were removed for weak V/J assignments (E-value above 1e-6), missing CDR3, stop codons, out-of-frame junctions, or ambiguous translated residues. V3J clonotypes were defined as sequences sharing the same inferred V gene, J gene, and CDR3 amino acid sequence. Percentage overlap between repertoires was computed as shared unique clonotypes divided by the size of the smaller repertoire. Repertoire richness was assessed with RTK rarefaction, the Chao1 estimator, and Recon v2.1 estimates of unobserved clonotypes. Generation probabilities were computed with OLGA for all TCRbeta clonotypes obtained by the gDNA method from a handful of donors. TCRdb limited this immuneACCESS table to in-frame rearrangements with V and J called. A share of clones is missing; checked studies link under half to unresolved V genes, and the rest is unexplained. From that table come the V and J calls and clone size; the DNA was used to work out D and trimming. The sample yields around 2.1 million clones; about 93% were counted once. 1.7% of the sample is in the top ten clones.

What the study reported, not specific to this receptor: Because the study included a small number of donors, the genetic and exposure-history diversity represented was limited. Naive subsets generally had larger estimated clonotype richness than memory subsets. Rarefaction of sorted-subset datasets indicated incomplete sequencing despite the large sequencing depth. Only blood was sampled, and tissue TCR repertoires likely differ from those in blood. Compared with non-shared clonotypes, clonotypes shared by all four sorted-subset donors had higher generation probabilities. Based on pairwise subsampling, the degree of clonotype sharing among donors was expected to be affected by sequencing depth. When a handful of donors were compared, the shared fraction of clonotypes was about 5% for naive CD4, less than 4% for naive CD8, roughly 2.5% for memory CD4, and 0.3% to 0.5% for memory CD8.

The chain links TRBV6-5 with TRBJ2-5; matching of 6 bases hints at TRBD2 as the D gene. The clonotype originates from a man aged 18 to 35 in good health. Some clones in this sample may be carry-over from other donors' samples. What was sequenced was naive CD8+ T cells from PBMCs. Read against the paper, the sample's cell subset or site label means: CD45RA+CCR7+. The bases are TGTGCCAGCAGGGGTGACGGAAGACTAGGGGAGACCCAGTACTTC. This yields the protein CASRGDGRLGETQYF.